Sequencing of this T cell receptor beta chain was carried out in a study of Graves' ophthalmopathy and Graves' hyperthyroidism. This clonotype was seen ten or more times. This CDR3 has 16 amino acids. Trimming took 6 bases from V and 0 from J; bases not matched to a gene: 8. Amplification from RNA transcripts yielded the TCR beta CDR3 regions. An initial RT-PCR round employing HTBI primers preceded a second-round multiplex PCR. TCRdb used MiXCR to reprocess the multiplex PCR reads, holding one entry per CDR3 protein. The sample carries some 350,000 distinct CDR3 sequences, about a sixth recorded once.

Sequencing was performed on peripheral blood. This chain connects TRBV12-3 or TRBV12-4 to TRBJ2-3; TRBD2 matches at 8 bases. The sequence derives from an adult woman with stable Graves' hyperthyroidism. The CDR3 nucleotides read TGTGCCAGCAGCCCCATAGCGGGGACTAGCACAGATACGCAGTATTTT. It codes for CASSPIAGTSTDTQYF.